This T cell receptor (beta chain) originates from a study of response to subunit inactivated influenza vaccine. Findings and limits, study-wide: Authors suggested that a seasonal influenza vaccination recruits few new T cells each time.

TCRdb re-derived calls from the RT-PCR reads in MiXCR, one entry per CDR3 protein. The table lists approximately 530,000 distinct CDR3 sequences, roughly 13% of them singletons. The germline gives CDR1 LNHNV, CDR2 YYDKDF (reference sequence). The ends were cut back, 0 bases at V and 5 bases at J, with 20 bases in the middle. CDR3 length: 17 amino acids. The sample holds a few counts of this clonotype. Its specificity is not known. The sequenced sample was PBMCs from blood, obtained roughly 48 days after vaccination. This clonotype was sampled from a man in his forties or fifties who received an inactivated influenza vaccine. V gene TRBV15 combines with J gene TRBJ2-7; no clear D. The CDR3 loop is CATSRDLWGNGIHEQYF. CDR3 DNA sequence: TGTGCCACCAGCAGAGATCTATGGGGAAATGGAATCCACGAGCAGTACTTC.